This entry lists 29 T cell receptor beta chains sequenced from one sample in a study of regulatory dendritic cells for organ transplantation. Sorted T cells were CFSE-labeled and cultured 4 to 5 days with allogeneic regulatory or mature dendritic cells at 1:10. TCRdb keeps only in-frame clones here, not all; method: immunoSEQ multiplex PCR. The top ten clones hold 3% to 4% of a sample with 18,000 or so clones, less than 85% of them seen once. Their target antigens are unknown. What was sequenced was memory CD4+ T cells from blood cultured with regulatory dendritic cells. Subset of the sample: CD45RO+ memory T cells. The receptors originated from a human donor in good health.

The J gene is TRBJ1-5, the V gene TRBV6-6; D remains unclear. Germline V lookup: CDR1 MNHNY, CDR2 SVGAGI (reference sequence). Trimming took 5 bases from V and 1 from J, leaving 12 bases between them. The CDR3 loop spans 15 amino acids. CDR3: CASSRDIGSNQPQHF. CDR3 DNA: TGTGCCAGCAGTCGCGACATCGGAAGCAATCAGCCCCAGCATTTT.

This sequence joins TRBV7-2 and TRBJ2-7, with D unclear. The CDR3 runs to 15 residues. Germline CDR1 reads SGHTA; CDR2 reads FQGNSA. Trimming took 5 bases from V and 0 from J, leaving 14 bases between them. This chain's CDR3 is CASSPKASYSYEQYF. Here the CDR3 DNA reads TGTGCCAGCAGCCCCAAGGCCTCCTACTCCTACGAGCAGTACTTC.

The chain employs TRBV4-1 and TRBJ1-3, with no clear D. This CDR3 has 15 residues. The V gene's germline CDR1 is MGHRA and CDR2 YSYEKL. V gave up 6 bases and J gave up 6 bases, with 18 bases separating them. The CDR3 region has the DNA TGCGCCAGCAGTAGGACCGGGAACGGCGCAAACACCATATATTTT. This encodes CASSRTGNGANTIYF.

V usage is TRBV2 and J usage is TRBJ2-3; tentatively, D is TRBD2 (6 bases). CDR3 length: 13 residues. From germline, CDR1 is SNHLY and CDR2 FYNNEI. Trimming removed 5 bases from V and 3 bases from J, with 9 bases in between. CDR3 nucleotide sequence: TGTGCCAGCAGTACGGGAGCGACAGATACGCAGTATTTT. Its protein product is CASSTGATDTQYF.

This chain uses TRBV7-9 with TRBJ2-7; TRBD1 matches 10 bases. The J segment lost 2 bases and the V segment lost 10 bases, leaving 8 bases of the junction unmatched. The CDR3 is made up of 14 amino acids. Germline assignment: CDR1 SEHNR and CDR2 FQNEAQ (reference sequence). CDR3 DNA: TGTGCCAACCGAGACAGGGGGCGAACCTACGAGCAGTACTTC. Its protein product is CANRDRGRTYEQYF.

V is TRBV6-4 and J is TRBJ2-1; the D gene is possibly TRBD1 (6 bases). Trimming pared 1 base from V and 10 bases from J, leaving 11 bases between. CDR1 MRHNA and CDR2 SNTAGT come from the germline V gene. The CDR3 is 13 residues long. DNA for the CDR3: TGTGCCAGCAGTGACTTAACAGGGTCCGAGCAGTTCTTC. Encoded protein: CASSDLTGSEQFF.

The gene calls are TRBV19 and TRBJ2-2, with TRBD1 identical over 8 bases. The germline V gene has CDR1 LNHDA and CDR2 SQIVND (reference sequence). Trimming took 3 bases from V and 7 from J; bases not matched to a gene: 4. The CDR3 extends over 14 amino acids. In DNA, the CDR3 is TGTGCCAGTAGTATGGCCGGACAGGGCGGGGAGCTGTTTTTT. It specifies CASSMAGQGGELFF.

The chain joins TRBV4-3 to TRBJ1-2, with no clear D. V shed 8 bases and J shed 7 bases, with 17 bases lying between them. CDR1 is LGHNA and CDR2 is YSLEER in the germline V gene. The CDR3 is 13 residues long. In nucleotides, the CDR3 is TGCGCCAGCTCCCCTTCGGACTTTGGTGGCTACACCTTC. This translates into CASSPSDFGGYTF.

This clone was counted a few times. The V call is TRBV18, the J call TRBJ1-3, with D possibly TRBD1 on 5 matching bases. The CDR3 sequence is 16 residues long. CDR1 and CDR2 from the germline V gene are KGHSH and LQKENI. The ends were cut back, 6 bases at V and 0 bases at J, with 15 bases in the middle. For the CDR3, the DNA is TGTGCCAGCTCCCTGCAGGGCCCGCTCTCTGGAAACACCATATATTTT. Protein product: CASSLQGPLSGNTIYF.

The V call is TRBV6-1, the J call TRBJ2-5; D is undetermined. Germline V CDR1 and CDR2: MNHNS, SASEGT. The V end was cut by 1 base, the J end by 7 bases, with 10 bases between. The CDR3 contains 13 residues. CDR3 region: CASSEEGYLTQYF. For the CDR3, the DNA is TGTGCCAGCAGTGAAGAAGGGTATTTGACCCAGTACTTC.

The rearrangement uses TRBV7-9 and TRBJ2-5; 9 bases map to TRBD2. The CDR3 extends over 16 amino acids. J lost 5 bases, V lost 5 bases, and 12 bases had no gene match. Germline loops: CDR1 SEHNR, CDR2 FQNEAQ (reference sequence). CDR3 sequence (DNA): TGTGCCAGCAGCAAAGGGGATCTAGCGGGGACCGAGACCCAGTACTTC. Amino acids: CASSKGDLAGTETQYF. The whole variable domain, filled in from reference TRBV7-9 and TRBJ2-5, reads DTGVSQNPRHKITKRGQNVTFRCDPISEHNRLYWYRQTLGQGPEFLTYFQNEAQLEKSRLLSDRFSAERPKGSFSTLEIQRTEQGDSAMYLCASSKGDLAGTETQYFGPGTRLLVL.

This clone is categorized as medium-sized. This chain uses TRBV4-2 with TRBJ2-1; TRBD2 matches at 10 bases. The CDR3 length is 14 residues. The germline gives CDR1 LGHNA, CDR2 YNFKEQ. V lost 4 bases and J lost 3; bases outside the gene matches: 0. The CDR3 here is CASSRTSGYNEQFF. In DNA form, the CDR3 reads TGTGCCAGCAGCCGGACTAGCGGCTACAATGAGCAGTTCTTC.

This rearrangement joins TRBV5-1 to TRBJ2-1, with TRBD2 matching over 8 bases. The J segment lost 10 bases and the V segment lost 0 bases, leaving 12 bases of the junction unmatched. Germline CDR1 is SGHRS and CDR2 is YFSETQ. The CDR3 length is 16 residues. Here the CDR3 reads CASSLARTGRAGEQFF. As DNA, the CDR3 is TGCGCCAGCAGCTTGGCCCGGACCGGGAGGGCCGGCGAGCAGTTCTTC.

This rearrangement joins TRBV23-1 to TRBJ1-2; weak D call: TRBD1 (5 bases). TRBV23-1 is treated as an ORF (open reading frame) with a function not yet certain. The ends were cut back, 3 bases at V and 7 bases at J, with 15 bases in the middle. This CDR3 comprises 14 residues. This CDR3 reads CASSHPQGEGGYTF. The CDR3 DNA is TGCGCCAGCAGTCATCCTCAGGGCGAGGGTGGCTACACCTTC.

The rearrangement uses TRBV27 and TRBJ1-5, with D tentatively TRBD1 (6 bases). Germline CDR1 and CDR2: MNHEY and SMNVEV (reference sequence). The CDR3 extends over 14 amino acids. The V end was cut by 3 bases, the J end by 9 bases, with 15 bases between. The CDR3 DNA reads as TGTGCCAGCAGTTTTCGGGGGGGCGCAGGGCCCCAGCATTTT. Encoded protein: CASSFRGGAGPQHF.

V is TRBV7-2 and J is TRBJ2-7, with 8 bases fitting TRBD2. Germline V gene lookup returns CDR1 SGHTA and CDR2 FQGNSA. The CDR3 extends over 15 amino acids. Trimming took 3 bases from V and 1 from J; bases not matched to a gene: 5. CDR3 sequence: CASSFSAGESYEQYF. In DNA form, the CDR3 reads TGTGCCAGCAGCTTCTCAGCGGGAGAATCCTACGAGCAGTACTTC.

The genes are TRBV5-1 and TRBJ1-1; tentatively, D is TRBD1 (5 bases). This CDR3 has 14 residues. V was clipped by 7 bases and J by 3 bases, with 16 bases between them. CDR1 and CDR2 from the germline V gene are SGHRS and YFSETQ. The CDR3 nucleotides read TGCGCCAGCCGAGGTCAGGGAGGGGACACTGAAGCTTTCTTT. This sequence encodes CASRGQGGDTEAFF.

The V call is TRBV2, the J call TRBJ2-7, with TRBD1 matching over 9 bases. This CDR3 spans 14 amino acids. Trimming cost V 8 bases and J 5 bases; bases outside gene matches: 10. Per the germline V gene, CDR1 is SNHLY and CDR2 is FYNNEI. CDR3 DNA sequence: TGTGCCAGCGACCAAGACAGGGGGAAAGACGAGCAGTACTTC. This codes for CASDQDRGKDEQYF.

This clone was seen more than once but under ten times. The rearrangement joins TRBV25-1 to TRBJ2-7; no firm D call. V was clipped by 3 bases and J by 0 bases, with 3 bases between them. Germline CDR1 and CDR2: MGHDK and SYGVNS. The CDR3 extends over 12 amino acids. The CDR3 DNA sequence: TGTGCCAGCAGTGACAGCTCCTACGAGCAGTACTTC. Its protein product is CASSDSSYEQYF.

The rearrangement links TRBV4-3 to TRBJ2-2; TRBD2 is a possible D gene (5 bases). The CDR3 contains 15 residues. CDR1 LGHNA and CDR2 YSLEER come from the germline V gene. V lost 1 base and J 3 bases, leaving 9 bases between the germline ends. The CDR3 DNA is TGCGCCAGCAGCCAAGTCGGGGTTGACACCGGGGAGCTGTTTTTT. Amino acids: CASSQVGVDTGELFF.

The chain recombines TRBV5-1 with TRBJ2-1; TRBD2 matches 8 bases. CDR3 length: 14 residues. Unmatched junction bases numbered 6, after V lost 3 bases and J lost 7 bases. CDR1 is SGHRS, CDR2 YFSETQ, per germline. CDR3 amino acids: CASSYGREVNEQFF. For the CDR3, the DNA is TGCGCCAGCAGCTATGGGCGGGAGGTTAATGAGCAGTTCTTC.

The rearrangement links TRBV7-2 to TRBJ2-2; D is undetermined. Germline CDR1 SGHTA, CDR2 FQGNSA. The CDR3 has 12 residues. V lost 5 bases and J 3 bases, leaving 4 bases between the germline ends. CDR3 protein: CASSPDTGELFF. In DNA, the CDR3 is TGTGCCAGCAGCCCCGACACCGGGGAGCTGTTTTTT.

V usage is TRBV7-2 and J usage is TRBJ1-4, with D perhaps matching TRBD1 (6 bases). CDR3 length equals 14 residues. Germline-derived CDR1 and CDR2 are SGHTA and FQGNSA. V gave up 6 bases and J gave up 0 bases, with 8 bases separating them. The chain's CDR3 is CASRSGATNEKLFF. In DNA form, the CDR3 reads TGTGCCAGCAGATCAGGGGCAACTAATGAAAAACTGTTTTTT.

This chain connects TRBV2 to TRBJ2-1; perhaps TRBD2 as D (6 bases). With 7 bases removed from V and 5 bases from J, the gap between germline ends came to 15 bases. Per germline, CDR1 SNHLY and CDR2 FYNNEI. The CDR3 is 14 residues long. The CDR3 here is CASNSGRGDNEQFF. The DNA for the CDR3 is TGTGCCAGCAATTCCGGGAGAGGGGACAATGAGCAGTTCTTC.

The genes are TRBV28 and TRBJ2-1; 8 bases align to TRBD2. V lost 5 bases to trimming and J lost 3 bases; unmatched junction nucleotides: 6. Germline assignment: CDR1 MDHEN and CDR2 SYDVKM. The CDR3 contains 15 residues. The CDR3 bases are TGTGCCAGCAGTAATGCGGGAGGAAGCTACAATGAGCAGTTCTTC. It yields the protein CASSNAGGSYNEQFF.

CDR3: CASSPRGQDKETQYF. For the CDR3, the DNA is TGTGCCAGCTCACCACGGGGACAGGATAAAGAGACCCAGTACTTC. This chain links TRBV18 with TRBJ2-5; the match to TRBD1 covers 8 bases. Looked up from germline, CDR1 is KGHSH and CDR2 is LQKENI. V dropped 1 base and J dropped 3; count of bases not matched to a gene: 4. The CDR3 loop spans 15 amino acids. Looking up the rest from reference TRBV18 and TRBJ2-5 gives the full variable domain: NAGVMQNPRHLVRRRGQEARLRCSPMKGHSHVYWYRQLPEEGLKFMVYLQKENIIDESGMPKERFSAEFPKEGPSILRIQQVVRGDSAAYFCASSPRGQDKETQYFGPGTRLLVL.

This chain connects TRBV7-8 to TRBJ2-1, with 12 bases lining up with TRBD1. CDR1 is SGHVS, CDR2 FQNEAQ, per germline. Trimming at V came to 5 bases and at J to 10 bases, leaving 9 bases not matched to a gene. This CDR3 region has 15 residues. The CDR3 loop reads CASSPSRDRGLEQFF. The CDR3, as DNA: TGTGCCAGCAGCCCATCCCGGGACAGGGGGCTCGAGCAGTTCTTC.

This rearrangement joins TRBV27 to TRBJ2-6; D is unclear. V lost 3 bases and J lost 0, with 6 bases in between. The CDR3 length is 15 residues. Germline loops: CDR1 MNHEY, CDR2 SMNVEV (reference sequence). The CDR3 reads CASSFMHSGANVLTF. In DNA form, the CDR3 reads TGTGCCAGCAGTTTCATGCACTCTGGGGCCAACGTCCTGACTTTC.

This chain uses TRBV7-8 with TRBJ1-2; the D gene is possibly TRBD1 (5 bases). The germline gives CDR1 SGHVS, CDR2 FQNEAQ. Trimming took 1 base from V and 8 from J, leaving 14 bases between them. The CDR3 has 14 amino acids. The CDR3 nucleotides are TGTGCCAGCAGCTTAGACCCCCGGGGGGGAGGCTACACCTTC. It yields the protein CASSLDPRGGGYTF.